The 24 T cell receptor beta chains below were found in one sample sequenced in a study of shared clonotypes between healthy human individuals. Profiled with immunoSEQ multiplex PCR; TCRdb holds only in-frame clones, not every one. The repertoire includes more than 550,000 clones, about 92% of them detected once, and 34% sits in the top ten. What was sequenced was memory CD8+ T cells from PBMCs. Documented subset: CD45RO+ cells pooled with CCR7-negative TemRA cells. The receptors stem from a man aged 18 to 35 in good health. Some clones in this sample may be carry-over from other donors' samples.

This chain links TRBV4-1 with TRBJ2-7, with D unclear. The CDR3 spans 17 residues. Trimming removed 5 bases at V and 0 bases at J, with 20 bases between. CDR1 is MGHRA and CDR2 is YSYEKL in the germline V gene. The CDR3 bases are TGCGCCAGCAGCTACCTGGAATTGTCCGACGCCTCCTACGAGCAGTACTTC. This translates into CASSYLELSDASYEQYF.

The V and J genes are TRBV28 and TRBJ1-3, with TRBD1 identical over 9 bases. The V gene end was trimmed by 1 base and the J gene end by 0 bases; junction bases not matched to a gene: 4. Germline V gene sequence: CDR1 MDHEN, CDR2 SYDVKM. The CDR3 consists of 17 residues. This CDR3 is CASSLFAGQGSGNTIYF. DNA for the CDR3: TGTGCCAGCAGTTTATTTGCGGGACAGGGCTCTGGAAACACCATATATTTT.

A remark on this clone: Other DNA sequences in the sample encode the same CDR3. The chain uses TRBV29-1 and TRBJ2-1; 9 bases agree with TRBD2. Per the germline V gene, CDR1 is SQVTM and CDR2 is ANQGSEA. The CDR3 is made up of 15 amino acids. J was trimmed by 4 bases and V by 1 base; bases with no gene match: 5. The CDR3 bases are TGCAGCGTTGAAGGCGGGAGGGCGACATACAATGAGCAGTTCTTC. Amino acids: CSVEGGRATYNEQFF.

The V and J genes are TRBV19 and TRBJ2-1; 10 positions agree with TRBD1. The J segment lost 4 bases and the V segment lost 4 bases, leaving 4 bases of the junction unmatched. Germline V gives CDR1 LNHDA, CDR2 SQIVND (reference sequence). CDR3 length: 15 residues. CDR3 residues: CASSTGTGVYNEQFF. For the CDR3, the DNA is TGTGCCAGTAGTACCGGGACAGGGGTGTACAATGAGCAGTTCTTC. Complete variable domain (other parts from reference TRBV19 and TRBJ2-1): DGGITQSPKYLFRKEGQNVTLSCEQNLNHDAMYWYRQDPGQGLRLIYYSQIVNDFQKGDIAEGYSVSREKKESFPLTVTSAQKNPTAFYLCASSTGTGVYNEQFFGPGTRLTVL.

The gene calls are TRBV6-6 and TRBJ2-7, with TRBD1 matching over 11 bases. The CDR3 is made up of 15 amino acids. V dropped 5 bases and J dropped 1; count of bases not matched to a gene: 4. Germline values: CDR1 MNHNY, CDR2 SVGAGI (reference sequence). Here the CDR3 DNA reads TGTGCCAGCAGTACAGGACAGGGGGCATCCTACGAGCAGTACTTC. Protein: CASSTGQGASYEQYF.

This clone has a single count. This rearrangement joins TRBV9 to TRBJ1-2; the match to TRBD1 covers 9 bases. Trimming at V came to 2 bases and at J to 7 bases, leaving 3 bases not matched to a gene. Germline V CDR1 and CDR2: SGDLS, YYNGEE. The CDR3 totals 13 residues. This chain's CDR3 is CASSVGQGAGYTF. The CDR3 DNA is TGTGCCAGCAGCGTGGGACAGGGTGCTGGCTACACCTTC.

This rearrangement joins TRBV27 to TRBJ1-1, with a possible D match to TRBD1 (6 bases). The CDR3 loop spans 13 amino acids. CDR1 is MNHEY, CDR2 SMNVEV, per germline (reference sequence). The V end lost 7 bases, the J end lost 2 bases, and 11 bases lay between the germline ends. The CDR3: CASTLGANTEAFF. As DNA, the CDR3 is TGTGCCAGCACCTTGGGGGCCAACACTGAAGCTTTCTTT.

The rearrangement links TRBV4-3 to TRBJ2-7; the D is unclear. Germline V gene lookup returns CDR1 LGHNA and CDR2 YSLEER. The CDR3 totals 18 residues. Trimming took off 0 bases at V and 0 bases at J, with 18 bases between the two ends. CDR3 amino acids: CASSQDAVVGYTSYEQYF. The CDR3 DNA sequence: TGCGCCAGCAGCCAAGATGCCGTTGTGGGGTACACCTCCTACGAGCAGTACTTC.

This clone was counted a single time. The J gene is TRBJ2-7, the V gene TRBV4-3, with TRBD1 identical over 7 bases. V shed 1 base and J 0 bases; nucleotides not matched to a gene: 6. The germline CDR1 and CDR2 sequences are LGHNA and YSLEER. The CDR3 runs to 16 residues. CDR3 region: CASSQGSRDSSYEQYF. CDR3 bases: TGCGCCAGCAGCCAAGGATCCCGGGACAGCTCCTACGAGCAGTACTTC.

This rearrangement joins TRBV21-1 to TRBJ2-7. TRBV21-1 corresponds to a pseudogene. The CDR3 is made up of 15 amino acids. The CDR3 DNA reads TGTGCCAGCAGCAATAGTCGGCACCTCTCCTACGAGCAGTACTTC. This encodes CASSNSRHLSYEQYF.

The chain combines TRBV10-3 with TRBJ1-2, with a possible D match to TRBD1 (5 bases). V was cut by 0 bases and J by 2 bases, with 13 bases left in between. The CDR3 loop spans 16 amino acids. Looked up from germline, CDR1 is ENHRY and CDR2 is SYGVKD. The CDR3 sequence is CAISESAWQGNYGYTF. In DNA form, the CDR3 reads TGTGCCATCAGTGAGTCGGCGTGGCAGGGAAACTATGGCTACACCTTC.

CDR3 bases: TGTGCCAGCAGCTTGGCTGCTCGGGCCGGAGATACGCAGTATTTT. This translates into CASSLAARAGDTQYF. The rearrangement joins TRBV11-3 to TRBJ2-3; D not certain. Trimming removed 3 bases at V and 5 bases at J, with 15 bases between. The CDR3 runs 15 residues. Germline V CDR1 and CDR2: SGHNT, YENEEA.

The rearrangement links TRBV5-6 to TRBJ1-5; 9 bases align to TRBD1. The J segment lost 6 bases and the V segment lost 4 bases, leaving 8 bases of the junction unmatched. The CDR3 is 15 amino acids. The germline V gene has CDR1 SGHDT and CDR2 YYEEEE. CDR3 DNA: TGTGCCAGCAGCCCTGGACAGGGGAAAGGTCAGCCCCAGCATTTT. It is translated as CASSPGQGKGQPQHF.

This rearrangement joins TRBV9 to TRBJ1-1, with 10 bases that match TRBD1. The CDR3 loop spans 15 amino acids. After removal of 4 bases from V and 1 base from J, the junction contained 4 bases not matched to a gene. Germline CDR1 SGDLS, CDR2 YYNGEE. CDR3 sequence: CASSLWTGGNTEAFF. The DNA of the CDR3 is TGTGCCAGCAGCCTCTGGACAGGGGGGAACACTGAAGCTTTCTTT.

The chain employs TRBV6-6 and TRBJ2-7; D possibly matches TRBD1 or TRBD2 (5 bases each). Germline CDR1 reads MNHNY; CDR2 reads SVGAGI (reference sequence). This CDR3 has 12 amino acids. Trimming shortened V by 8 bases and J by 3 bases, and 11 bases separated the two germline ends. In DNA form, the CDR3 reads TGTGCCAGCGGGACGGGAATCTACGAGCAGTACTTC. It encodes CASGTGIYEQYF.

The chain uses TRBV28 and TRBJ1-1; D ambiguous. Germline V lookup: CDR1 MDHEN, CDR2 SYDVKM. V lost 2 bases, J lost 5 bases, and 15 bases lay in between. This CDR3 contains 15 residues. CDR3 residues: CASSLSDLLRTEAFF. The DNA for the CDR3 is TGTGCCAGCAGTTTAAGCGACCTCTTAAGGACTGAAGCTTTCTTT.

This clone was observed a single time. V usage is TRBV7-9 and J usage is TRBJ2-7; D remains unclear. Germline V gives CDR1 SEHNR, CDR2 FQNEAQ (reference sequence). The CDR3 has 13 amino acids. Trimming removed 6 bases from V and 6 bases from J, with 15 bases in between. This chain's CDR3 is CASRLLGEIEQYF. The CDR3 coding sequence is TGTGCCAGCAGGTTGCTTGGGGAAATCGAGCAGTACTTC.

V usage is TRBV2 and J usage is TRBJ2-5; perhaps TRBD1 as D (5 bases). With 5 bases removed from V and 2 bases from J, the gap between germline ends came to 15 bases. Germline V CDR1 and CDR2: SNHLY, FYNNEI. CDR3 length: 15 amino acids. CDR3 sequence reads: CASSPAQGRQETQYF. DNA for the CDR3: TGTGCCAGCAGTCCTGCTCAGGGCAGGCAAGAGACCCAGTACTTC.

This CDR3 is CASSMRTGKETQYF. The CDR3 region has the DNA TGTGCCAGCAGCATGAGGACAGGGAAAGAGACCCAGTACTTC. The chain combines TRBV7-8 with TRBJ2-5; 8 positions agree with TRBD1. This CDR3 comprises 14 residues. Trimming at V came to 5 bases and at J to 3 bases, leaving 5 bases not matched to a gene. Germline CDR1 SGHVS, CDR2 FQNEAQ.

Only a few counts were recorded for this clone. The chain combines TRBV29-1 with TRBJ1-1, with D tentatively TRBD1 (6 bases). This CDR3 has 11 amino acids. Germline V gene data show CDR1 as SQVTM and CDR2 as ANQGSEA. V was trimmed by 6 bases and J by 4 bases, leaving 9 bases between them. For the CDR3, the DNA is TGCAGCGTACGCAGGGGCACTGAAGCTTTCTTT. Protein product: CSVRRGTEAFF.

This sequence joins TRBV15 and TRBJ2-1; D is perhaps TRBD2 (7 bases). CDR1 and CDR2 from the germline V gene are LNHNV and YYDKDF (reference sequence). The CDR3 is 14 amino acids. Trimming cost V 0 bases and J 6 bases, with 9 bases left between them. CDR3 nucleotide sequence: TGTGCCACCAGCAGAGAGGGAGGGGGCAATGAGCAGTTCTTC. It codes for CATSREGGGNEQFF.

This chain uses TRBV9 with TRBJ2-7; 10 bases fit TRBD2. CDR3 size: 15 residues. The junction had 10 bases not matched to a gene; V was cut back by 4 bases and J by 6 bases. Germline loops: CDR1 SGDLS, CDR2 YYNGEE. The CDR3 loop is CASSPWGTSALEQYF. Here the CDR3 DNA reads TGTGCCAGCAGCCCTTGGGGGACTAGCGCACTCGAGCAGTACTTC. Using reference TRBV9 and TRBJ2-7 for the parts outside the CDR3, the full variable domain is DSGVTQTPKHLITATGQRVTLRCSPRSGDLSVYWYQQSLDQGLQFLIQYYNGEERAKGNILERFSAQQFPDLHSELNLSSLELGDSALYFCASSPWGTSALEQYFGPGTRLTVT.

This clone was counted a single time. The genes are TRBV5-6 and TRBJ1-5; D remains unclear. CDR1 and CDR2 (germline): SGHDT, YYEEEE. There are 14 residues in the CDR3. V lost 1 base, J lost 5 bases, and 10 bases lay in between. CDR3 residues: CASSLMAVDQPQHF. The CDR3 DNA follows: TGTGCCAGCAGCTTGATGGCAGTCGATCAGCCCCAGCATTTT.

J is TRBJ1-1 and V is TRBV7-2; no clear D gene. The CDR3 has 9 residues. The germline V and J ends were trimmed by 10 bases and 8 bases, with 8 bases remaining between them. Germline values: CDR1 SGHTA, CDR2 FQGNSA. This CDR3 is CAIGREAFF. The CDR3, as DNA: TGTGCCATAGGGAGGGAAGCTTTCTTT.